This entry lists 11 T cell receptor beta chains sequenced from one sample in a study of T cells after posttransplantation cyclophosphamide. Clones were read by immunoSEQ multiplex PCR, and TCRdb kept only the in-frame ones, dropping some. The data show approximately 31,000 clones, none appearing only once, with approximately 4.8% held by the ten largest. The sample consisted of PBMCs. Source of these receptors: a woman aged 25 to 45 in good health and a related stem cell transplant donor.

The chain is built from TRBV6-5 and TRBJ1-2; D is perhaps TRBD1 (5 bases). Germline V lookup: CDR1 MNHEY, CDR2 SVGAGI. The CDR3 length is 14 residues. V was clipped by 6 bases and J by 5 bases, with 16 bases between them. CDR3 in amino acids: CASRNTGGAYGYTF. Here the CDR3 DNA reads TGTGCCAGCAGGAATACAGGAGGGGCATATGGCTACACCTTC.

In this sample, this clone turned up many times. The chain has TRBV19 and TRBJ1-5, with D hard to call. CDR3 length: 17 amino acids. Trimming pared 3 bases from V and 2 bases from J, leaving 17 bases between. Germline CDR1 reads LNHDA; CDR2 reads SQIVND (reference sequence). The CDR3 coding sequence is TGTGCCAGTAGTATTTTGGCGATTTTGAGGGGCAATCAGCCCCAGCATTTT. Its translation: CASSILAILRGNQPQHF.

This clone was counted a few times. This chain uses TRBV6-1 with TRBJ1-5; 7 bases align to TRBD1. V was pared by 2 bases and J by 5 bases, with 3 bases of the junction left unmatched. Germline assignment: CDR1 MNHNS and CDR2 SASEGT. This CDR3 is built from 14 residues. The CDR3 bases are TGTGCCAGCAGTGAAAGACAGGGAGATCAGCCCCAGCATTTT. Amino acid sequence: CASSERQGDQPQHF.

In this sample, this clone turned up many times. The J gene is TRBJ2-7, the V gene TRBV6-1; 10 nucleotides line up with TRBD1. CDR1 MNHNS and CDR2 SASEGT come from the germline V gene. The CDR3 is made up of 15 amino acids. The ends lost 6 bases at V and 1 base at J; junction bases unmatched: 6. This CDR3 is CASRFRDRGSYEQYF. The CDR3 DNA reads TGTGCCAGCAGGTTCCGGGACAGGGGATCCTACGAGCAGTACTTC.

This clone has just a few counts. The chain uses TRBV5-1 and TRBJ2-5; tentatively, D is TRBD2 (6 bases). V lost 2 bases, J lost 5 bases, and 16 bases lay in between. Germline lookup yields CDR1 SGHRS and CDR2 YFSETQ. The CDR3 is 15 residues long. CDR3 DNA sequence: TGCGCCAGCAGCTTCCGGGGGTTGGGGCAGGAGACCCAGTACTTC. This codes for CASSFRGLGQETQYF. Drawing the rest from reference TRBV5-1 and TRBJ2-5, the complete variable domain is KAGVTQTPRYLIKTRGQQVTLSCSPISGHRSVSWYQQTPGQGLQFLFEYFSETQRNKGNFPGRFSGRQFSNSRSEMNVSTLELGDSALYLCASSFRGLGQETQYFGPGTRLLVL.

This clone has ten or more counts. The rearrangement joins TRBV19 to TRBJ1-4; D remains ambiguous. The CDR3 is made up of 13 amino acids. The germline V and J ends were trimmed by 5 bases and 7 bases, with 11 bases remaining between them. Germline loops: CDR1 LNHDA, CDR2 SQIVND (reference sequence). In nucleotides, the CDR3 is TGTGCCAGTAGTCCGATCGGGGTTGAAAAACTGTTTTTT. Its protein is CASSPIGVEKLFF.

This clone was detected ten times or more. V and J are TRBV5-5 and TRBJ2-1; 11 nucleotides align to TRBD1. Germline-derived CDR1 and CDR2 are SGHKS and YYEKEE (reference sequence). J gave up 4 bases and V 5 bases, and 5 bases lay outside the gene matches. The CDR3 spans 15 residues. The CDR3 sequence is CASRMGQGVYNEQFF. In DNA form, the CDR3 reads TGTGCCAGCAGGATGGGACAGGGGGTTTACAATGAGCAGTTCTTC.

This clone was picked up a small number of times. The CDR3 DNA reads as TGTGCCAGCAGCTTACCGCAAAGGACAGGGGGCTACGAGCAGTACTTC. Its translation: CASSLPQRTGGYEQYF. This chain links TRBV7-8 with TRBJ2-7; the match to TRBD1 covers 10 bases. CDR1 and CDR2 (germline): SGHVS, FQNEAQ. CDR3 size: 16 residues. Trimming took 2 bases from V and 3 from J; bases not matched to a gene: 7. Filled out from reference TRBV7-8 and TRBJ2-7, the complete variable domain reads GAGVSQSPRYKVAKRGQDVALRCDPISGHVSLFWYQQALGQGPEFLTYFQNEAQLDKSGLPSDRFFAERPEGSVSTLKIQRTQQEDSAVYLCASSLPQRTGGYEQYFGPGTRLTVT.

This clone showed up just a few times. This chain joins TRBV2 and TRBJ1-4, with TRBD1 matching over 9 bases. The germline V gene has CDR1 SNHLY and CDR2 FYNNEI. J lost 8 bases, V lost 4 bases, and 5 bases had no gene match. The CDR3 is 14 residues long. DNA for the CDR3: TGTGCCAGCAGTGTACAGGGGGCCGGGGAAAAACTGTTTTTT. Translated, it gives CASSVQGAGEKLFF.

Many counts were recorded for this clone. CDR3 protein: CASSIDRGRDQPQHF. The CDR3 nucleotides are TGTGCCAGTAGTATTGACAGGGGGCGCGATCAGCCCCAGCATTTT. The chain links TRBV19 to TRBJ1-5, with TRBD1 matching over 10 bases. Germline V gives CDR1 LNHDA, CDR2 SQIVND (reference sequence). This CDR3 has 15 residues. The J segment lost 5 bases and the V segment lost 3 bases, leaving 4 bases of the junction unmatched.

The chain combines TRBV5-1 with TRBJ2-5; the match to TRBD2 covers 9 bases. Germline V gene data show CDR1 as SGHRS and CDR2 as YFSETQ. After removal of 4 bases from V and 5 bases from J, the junction contained 15 bases not matched to a gene. CDR3 size: 17 residues. CDR3 amino acids: CASSRAGGTLNGETQYF. DNA for the CDR3: TGCGCCAGCAGCCGGGCGGGGGGGACACTAAACGGGGAGACCCAGTACTTC.